Following are 7 T cell receptor beta chains from one sample sequenced in a study of blood T cell repertoires in COVID-19. Method: immunoSEQ multiplex PCR; TCRdb's copy keeps in-frame clones and lacks some. The sample yields approximately 130,000 clones, 60% to 85% seen once. Input material: peripheral blood. These receptors all come from a man older than 75 with acute or convalescent COVID-19.

The J gene is TRBJ2-5, the V gene TRBV18; no clear D gene. CDR3 length equals 15 residues. The V and J ends lost 1 base and 0 bases respectively, with 9 bases between them. Germline V gives CDR1 KGHSH, CDR2 LQKENI. The CDR3 DNA reads TGTGCCAGCTCACCACAAATCGAGTACCAAGAGACCCAGTACTTC. Protein product: CASSPQIEYQETQYF.

Only a few counts were recorded for this clone. The genes are TRBV6-6 and TRBJ1-1; D remains unclear. CDR3 length: 11 amino acids. Germline-derived CDR1 and CDR2 are MNHNY and SVGAGI (reference sequence). Trimming stripped 2 bases from V and 4 bases from J, with 2 bases between. CDR3 residues: CASSYLTEAFF. The CDR3 coding sequence is TGTGCCAGCAGTTACCTCACTGAAGCTTTCTTT.

The genes are TRBV5-5 and TRBJ1-2; 7 nucleotides align to TRBD1. This CDR3 region has 13 residues. Germline V gene sequence: CDR1 SGHKS, CDR2 YYEKEE (reference sequence). V lost 5 bases, J lost 4 bases, and 5 bases stayed unmatched. CDR3 sequence reads: CASSWDRIYGYTF. CDR3 sequence (DNA): TGTGCCAGCAGTTGGGACAGAATCTATGGCTACACCTTC. The whole variable domain, remainder taken from reference TRBV5-5 and TRBJ1-2, is DAGVTQSPTHLIKTRGQQVTLRCSPISGHKSVSWYQQVLGQGPQFIFQYYEKEERGRGNFPDRFSARQFPNYSSELNVNALLLGDSALYLCASSWDRIYGYTFGSGTRLTVV.

In its sample, this clone was seen a few times. V usage is TRBV4-2 and J usage is TRBJ1-3; TRBD1 agrees at 8 bases. CDR1 LGHNA and CDR2 YNFKEQ come from the germline V gene. V gave up 2 bases and J gave up 1 base; unmatched junction bases: 7. The CDR3 runs to 17 residues. The CDR3 DNA sequence: TGTGCCAGCAGCCAACAGTCCACAGGGGGATCTGGAAACACCATATATTTT. It translates to CASSQQSTGGSGNTIYF.

V and J are TRBV7-2 and TRBJ2-3, with D perhaps TRBD2 (6 bases). Looked up from germline, CDR1 is SGHTA and CDR2 is FQGNSA. The CDR3 consists of 15 residues. Deletions cut 3 bases from V and 1 base from J, with 11 bases between. This chain's CDR3 is CASSFSAGRTDTQYF. CDR3 nucleotides: TGTGCCAGCAGCTTTTCGGCGGGGCGCACAGATACGCAGTATTTT. Filled out from reference TRBV7-2 and TRBJ2-3, the complete variable domain reads GAGVSQSPSNKVTEKGKDVELRCDPISGHTALYWYRQSLGQGLEFLIYFQGNSAPDKSGLPSDRFSAERTGGSVSTLTIQRTQQEDSAVYLCASSFSAGRTDTQYFGPGTRLTVL.

In nucleotides, the CDR3 is TGTGCCAGCAGCCCGGGGGGGACAGCGGGTGAGCAGTTCTTC. Encoded protein: CASSPGGTAGEQFF. The chain has TRBV7-2 and TRBJ2-1; D possibly corresponds to TRBD2 (8 bases). CDR3 size: 14 residues. Trimming cost V 5 bases and J 9 bases, with 17 bases left between them. The V gene's germline CDR1 is SGHTA and CDR2 FQGNSA.

As regards this clone: One junction end does not reproduce the germline sequence, and a read error may be involved. The chain recombines TRBV13 with TRBJ2-5; 9 bases map to TRBD2. CDR3 length: 11 residues. Germline CDR1 reads PRHDT; CDR2 reads FYEKMQ (reference sequence). The CDR3 sequence: CASSLGLAVNF. CDR3 nucleotide sequence: TGTGCCAGCAGCTTGGGACTAGCCGTAAACTTC.